This T cell receptor (beta chain) was captured by sequencing in a study of blood T cell repertoires in COVID-19. Overall study context: Spain, Italy and the United States supplied samples that represented acute and convalescent COVID-19. T cells, B-cell-depleted T cells, or PBMCs provided the cDNA or gDNA that served as material.

Data came from immunoSEQ multiplex PCR; TCRdb stores just in-frame clones and leaves some out. The table lists tens of thousands of clones, 78% of them singletons. Seattle patient enrollment occurred during active infection, with longitudinal follow-up thereafter. Looked up from germline, CDR1 is MNHEY and CDR2 is SVGAGI. J gave up 5 bases and V 4 bases, and 10 bases lay outside the gene matches. The CDR3 has 15 residues. The TCR comes from a man in his sixties or seventies with COVID-19, enrolled during active disease. The chain recombines TRBV6-5 with TRBJ1-2; 7 positions agree with TRBD1. Sequencing input: peripheral blood. This chain's CDR3 is CASSLERQGRYGYTF. CDR3 nucleotide sequence: TGTGCCAGCAGTTTAGAAAGACAGGGCCGTTATGGCTACACCTTC.